The 30 T cell receptor beta chains listed next were all sequenced from one sample in a study of identical twins. TCRdb re-analysed the 5' RACE reads in MiXCR, keeping a single row per CDR3 protein. The data hold 600,000 to 700,000 distinct CDR3 sequences, with roughly 20% observed a single time. This same sample was also part of a study on T cells expressing NK-cell markers.

Material: PBMCs. Every receptor here comes from a woman younger than 35 in good health.

This clonotype was seen a few times. This chain links TRBV7-2 with TRBJ2-7; the D is unclear. Germline CDR1 reads SGHTA; CDR2 reads FQGNSA. The CDR3 spans 14 residues. V was trimmed by 1 base and J by 5 bases, leaving 12 bases between them. CDR3 region: CASSLGWQAHEQYF. For the CDR3, the DNA is TGTGCCAGCAGCTTAGGGTGGCAGGCCCACGAGCAGTACTTC.

The J gene is TRBJ2-1, the V gene TRBV24-1; a possible D gene is TRBD2 (6 bases). The length of the CDR3 is 15 residues. The V and J ends lost 2 bases and 4 bases respectively, with 11 bases between them. Germline V lookup: CDR1 KGHDR, CDR2 SFDVKD. In DNA, the CDR3 is TGTGCCACCAGTGATTACGGGACTGGATACAATGAGCAGTTCTTC. Translating gives CATSDYGTGYNEQFF.

The chain uses TRBV7-9 and TRBJ2-7; 11 positions match TRBD2. Germline trimming cut 2 bases from V and 0 bases from J; bases unmatched to any gene: 6. Germline CDR1 reads SEHNR; CDR2 reads FQNEAQ (reference sequence). This CDR3 spans 17 amino acids. CDR3: CASSLTSGGPLSYEQYF. The CDR3 DNA sequence: TGTGCCAGCAGCTTAACTAGCGGGGGTCCCCTCTCCTACGAGCAGTACTTC.

At least ten counts were recorded for this clonotype. V and J are TRBV7-2 and TRBJ2-5; TRBD2 aligns across 7 bases. Looked up from germline, CDR1 is SGHTA and CDR2 is FQGNSA. This CDR3 has 14 amino acids. With 2 bases clipped from V and 3 bases from J, the junction kept 3 bases outside the gene matches. The CDR3 nucleotides read TGTGCCAGCAGCTTAAGTCTAGCGGAAGAGACCCAGTACTTC. As protein: CASSLSLAEETQYF.

This clonotype was recorded once. The chain carries TRBV6-5 and TRBJ2-3, with D perhaps TRBD2 (6 bases). The CDR3 totals 16 residues. V was pared by 2 bases and J by 4 bases, with 16 bases between. Germline CDR1 MNHEY, CDR2 SVGAGI. The CDR3 loop is CASSYQTSMASDTQYF. The CDR3 DNA follows: TGTGCCAGCAGTTACCAGACTAGTATGGCCTCAGATACGCAGTATTTT.

DNA of the CDR3: TGCAGTGCTAGAGATTCGACAGGCTACAATGAGCAGTTCTTC. Translation: CSARDSTGYNEQFF. V is TRBV20-1 and J is TRBJ2-1; D might be TRBD1 (6 bases). The CDR3 covers 14 residues. Trimming pared 0 bases from V and 3 bases from J, leaving 9 bases between. Germline CDR1 and CDR2: DFQATT and SNEGSKA (reference sequence).

This clonotype was observed at least ten times. The rearrangement joins TRBV29-1 to TRBJ2-6, with TRBD2 matching over 11 bases. Germline V lookup: CDR1 SQVTM, CDR2 ANQGSEA. CDR3 length: 15 amino acids. With V trimmed by 4 bases and J by 2 bases, 1 base remained unmatched. The chain's CDR3 is CSVVLAGAGANVLTF. For the CDR3, the DNA is TGCAGCGTTGTACTAGCGGGAGCTGGGGCCAACGTCCTGACTTTC.

This clonotype has ten or more counts. The genes are TRBV7-2 and TRBJ2-7; TRBD2 matches 10 bases. The CDR3 is made up of 16 amino acids. Germline CDR1 reads SGHTA; CDR2 reads FQGNSA. V was clipped by 3 bases and J by 4 bases; unmatched bases: 9. CDR3 sequence (DNA): TGTGCCAGCAGCTTGGTAGCGGGGGGTTCGCGGTACGAGCAGTACTTC. Encoded protein: CASSLVAGGSRYEQYF.

V and J are TRBV20-1 and TRBJ2-1; 9 positions match TRBD2. V gave up 5 bases and J gave up 0 bases; unmatched junction bases: 5. The CDR3 covers 15 residues. CDR1 and CDR2 (germline): DFQATT, SNEGSKA (reference sequence). CDR3 in DNA: TGCAGTGCTTCTAGCGGGACCAGCTCCTACAATGAGCAGTTCTTC. As protein: CSASSGTSSYNEQFF.

The chain carries TRBV12-3 or TRBV12-4 and TRBJ2-4; TRBD2 might be the D (7 bases). Between the trimmed V and J ends, which lost 0 bases and 4 bases, there was a span of 16 bases. This CDR3 is built from 17 residues. The chain's CDR3 is CASSLAGARGGKNIQYF. CDR3 bases: TGTGCCAGCAGTTTAGCTGGGGCTAGGGGGGGGAAAAACATTCAGTACTTC.

The table lists this clonotype with many counts. J is TRBJ1-2 and V is TRBV12-3 or TRBV12-4, with 12 bases aligning to TRBD1. The CDR3 runs 14 residues. J was trimmed by 7 bases and V by 8 bases; bases with no gene match: 8. CDR3 residues: CASSQGQGAGGYTF. The CDR3 nucleotides read TGTGCCAGCTCGCAGGGACAGGGGGCAGGTGGCTACACCTTC.

The chain recombines TRBV4-2 with TRBJ2-3; perhaps TRBD2 as D (6 bases). V was clipped by 0 bases and J by 6 bases, with 13 bases between them. From germline, CDR1 is LGHNA and CDR2 YNFKEQ. The CDR3 runs 15 residues. The CDR3 loop reads CASSQEDGGTDTQYF. CDR3 DNA: TGTGCCAGCAGCCAAGAGGATGGGGGGACGGATACGCAGTATTTT.

The CDR3 loop is CSAPTGGPEAFF. As DNA, the CDR3 is TGCAGTGCCCCGACAGGGGGGCCTGAAGCTTTCTTT. J is TRBJ1-1 and V is TRBV20-1; 9 nucleotides align to TRBD1. V lost 6 bases and J lost 6; bases outside the gene matches: 5. Germline-derived CDR1 and CDR2 are DFQATT and SNEGSKA (reference sequence). The CDR3 extends over 12 amino acids.

This clonotype was found a few times. This chain links TRBV7-6 with TRBJ2-5; D is possibly TRBD1 (6 bases). The V end was cut by 2 bases, the J end by 6 bases, with 19 bases between. The CDR3 has 16 amino acids. The germline V gene encodes CDR1 SGHVS and CDR2 FNYEAQ. CDR3 region: CASSLQNRDILQTQYF. CDR3 bases: TGTGCCAGCAGCTTACAAAACAGGGATATTCTACAGACCCAGTACTTC.

The rearrangement uses TRBV7-6 and TRBJ2-3; 12 bases align to TRBD2. Germline CDR1 reads SGHVS; CDR2 reads FNYEAQ. Trimming at V came to 4 bases and at J to 2 bases, leaving 4 bases not matched to a gene. CDR3 length: 16 residues. The CDR3 sequence: CASSWRTSGDTDTQYF. The DNA of the CDR3 is TGTGCCAGCAGCTGGAGGACTAGCGGGGACACAGATACGCAGTATTTT. The full variable domain, with the rest looked up from reference TRBV7-6 and TRBJ2-3, is GAGVSQSPRYKVTKRGQDVALRCDPISGHVSLYWYRQALGQGPEFLTYFNYEAQQDKSGLPNDRFSAERPEGSISTLTIQRTEQRDSAMYRCASSWRTSGDTDTQYFGPGTRLTVL.

The chain recombines TRBV20-1 with TRBJ2-5; no reliable D call. This CDR3 spans 12 amino acids. Germline V gene lookup returns CDR1 DFQATT and CDR2 SNEGSKA (reference sequence). V lost 7 bases to trimming and J lost 1 base, with 10 bases between them. The chain's CDR3 is CSVRPLQETQYF. The CDR3 DNA reads as TGCAGTGTACGACCACTCCAAGAGACCCAGTACTTC.

The V and J genes are TRBV9 and TRBJ2-5; 8 bases map to TRBD2. V shed 0 bases and J 5 bases; nucleotides not matched to a gene: 3. The CDR3 has 14 amino acids. Germline CDR1 reads SGDLS; CDR2 reads YYNGEE. For the CDR3, the DNA is TGTGCCAGCAGCGTAGGAATAGCGGGGGAGACCCAGTACTTC. Its translation: CASSVGIAGETQYF.

V is TRBV6-1 and J is TRBJ2-1; D might be TRBD1 or TRBD2, each matching 5 bases. The CDR3 has 14 residues. Trimming pared 5 bases from V and 9 bases from J, leaving 17 bases between. CDR1 and CDR2 from the germline V gene are MNHNS and SASEGT. The CDR3 protein is CASSPTPGLGEQFF. CDR3 DNA: TGTGCCAGCAGTCCCACACCGGGGCTTGGTGAGCAGTTCTTC.

The chain carries TRBV5-1 and TRBJ2-3, with D possibly being TRBD2 (5 bases). The CDR3 length is 15 residues. V lost 4 bases to trimming and J lost 0 bases, with 12 bases between them. Germline values: CDR1 SGHRS, CDR2 YFSETQ. The CDR3 nucleotides read TGCGCCAGCAGCAGAATAGCGCGTAGCACAGATACGCAGTATTTT. Its protein is CASSRIARSTDTQYF.

V gene TRBV9 combines with J gene TRBJ2-1, with D perhaps TRBD2 (5 bases). The germline V gene has CDR1 SGDLS and CDR2 YYNGEE. Deletions cut 3 bases from V and 8 bases from J, with 9 bases between. There are 12 residues in the CDR3. The CDR3 nucleotides are TGTGCCAGCAGCGCCCTAGCACATGAGCAGTTCTTC. Protein: CASSALAHEQFF.

The rearrangement joins TRBV20-1 to TRBJ1-1; 8 bases are a match to TRBD1. Per germline, CDR1 DFQATT and CDR2 SNEGSKA (reference sequence). V dropped 4 bases and J dropped 0; count of bases not matched to a gene: 13. The CDR3 has 17 residues. The CDR3 reads CSAIGPQGQDMNTEAFF. CDR3 sequence (DNA): TGCAGTGCTATCGGCCCACAGGGACAGGACATGAACACTGAAGCTTTCTTT.

This sequence joins TRBV20-1 and TRBJ2-1; 7 positions match TRBD1. Germline V lookup: CDR1 DFQATT, CDR2 SNEGSKA (reference sequence). J was trimmed by 0 bases and V by 4 bases; bases with no gene match: 9. This CDR3 comprises 16 residues. CDR3 nucleotide sequence: TGCAGTGCTAACAGACAGGGATGGAGCTCCTACAATGAGCAGTTCTTC. The encoded protein is CSANRQGWSSYNEQFF.

This clonotype occurred many times. The CDR3 region is CASSLALAGLKTQYF. CDR3 DNA: TGTGCCAGCAGCTTAGCCCTAGCGGGCCTAAAGACCCAGTACTTC. The chain recombines TRBV11-2 with TRBJ2-5; TRBD2 matches at 8 bases. CDR1 and CDR2 from the germline V gene are SGHAT and FQNNGV. With V trimmed by 1 base and J by 6 bases, 7 bases remained unmatched. This CDR3 has 15 amino acids.

The rearrangement uses TRBV12-3 or TRBV12-4 and TRBJ2-5, with D unresolved. This CDR3 comprises 12 residues. The V end lost 3 bases, the J end lost 5 bases, and 7 bases lay between the germline ends. The CDR3 sequence is CASSFKFETQYF. The CDR3, as DNA: TGTGCCAGCAGTTTCAAGTTTGAGACCCAGTACTTC.

This clonotype was observed at least ten times. The gene calls are TRBV28 and TRBJ2-1, with TRBD2 matching 9 bases. This CDR3 is 16 amino acids long. The germline CDR1 and CDR2 sequences are MDHEN and SYDVKM. Trimming at V came to 7 bases and at J to 0 bases, leaving 7 bases not matched to a gene. The CDR3 DNA is TGTGCCAGCAAAAGCGTTAGCGGGAGCTCCTACAATGAGCAGTTCTTC. It translates to CASKSVSGSSYNEQFF. Together with reference TRBV28 and TRBJ2-1, the CDR3 gives the full variable domain: DVKVTQSSRYLVKRTGEKVFLECVQDMDHENMFWYRQDPGLGLRLIYFSYDVKMKEKGDIPEGYSVSREKKERFSLILESASTNQTSMYLCASKSVSGSSYNEQFFGPGTRLTVL.

In nucleotides, the CDR3 is TGTGCCAGCAGCTTAGGCCCCGGGCGCAATGAGCAGTTCTTC. Translated: CASSLGPGRNEQFF. The gene calls are TRBV7-9 and TRBJ2-1; no reliable D call. Germline V lookup: CDR1 SEHNR, CDR2 FQNEAQ (reference sequence). V was cut by 1 base and J by 6 bases, with 10 bases left in between. The CDR3 has 14 residues.

In its sample, this clonotype was seen many times. The chain has TRBV9 and TRBJ2-7, with 10 bases aligning to TRBD1. The CDR3 has 15 residues. The V gene's germline CDR1 is SGDLS and CDR2 YYNGEE. V shed 0 bases and J 4 bases; nucleotides not matched to a gene: 4. The CDR3 reads CASSVGTGGGYEQYF. As DNA, the CDR3 is TGTGCCAGCAGCGTAGGGACAGGGGGAGGATACGAGCAGTACTTC.

V and J are TRBV7-2 and TRBJ2-3; a weak D match, TRBD2 (6 bases). Trimming pared 8 bases from V and 0 bases from J, leaving 15 bases between. Germline assignment: CDR1 SGHTA and CDR2 FQGNSA. The CDR3 has 15 amino acids. CDR3 in amino acids: CASPRGGGSTDTQYF. CDR3 sequence (DNA): TGTGCCAGCCCCCGGGGCGGAGGGAGCACAGATACGCAGTATTTT.

This clonotype was seen a few times. This rearrangement joins TRBV6-5 to TRBJ1-2; 7 positions match TRBD1. Trimming at V came to 4 bases and at J to 6 bases, leaving 8 bases not matched to a gene. The CDR3 runs to 14 residues. Per the germline V gene, CDR1 is MNHEY and CDR2 is SVGAGI. CDR3 sequence reads: CASSSILQGDGYTF. The CDR3 coding sequence is TGTGCCAGCAGTTCAATTTTGCAGGGGGATGGCTACACCTTC.

V usage is TRBV24-1 and J usage is TRBJ2-3; D is possibly TRBD1 or TRBD2 (6 bases each). From germline, CDR1 is KGHDR and CDR2 SFDVKD. V was trimmed by 2 bases and J by 5 bases, leaving 13 bases between them. This CDR3 has 15 residues. The CDR3 loop reads CATSDSGEVKDTQYF. CDR3 in DNA: TGTGCCACCAGTGATTCAGGGGAGGTTAAAGATACGCAGTATTTT.